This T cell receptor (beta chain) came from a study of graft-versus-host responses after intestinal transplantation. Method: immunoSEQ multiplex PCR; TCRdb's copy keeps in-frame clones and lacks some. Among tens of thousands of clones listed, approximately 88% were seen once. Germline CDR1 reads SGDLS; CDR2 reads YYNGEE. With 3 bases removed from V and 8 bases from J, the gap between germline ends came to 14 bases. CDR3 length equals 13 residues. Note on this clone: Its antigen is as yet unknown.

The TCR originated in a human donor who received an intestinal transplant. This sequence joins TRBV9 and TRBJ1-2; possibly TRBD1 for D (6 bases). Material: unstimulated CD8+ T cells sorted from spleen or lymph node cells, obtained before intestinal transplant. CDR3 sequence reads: CASSAHGTRGYTF. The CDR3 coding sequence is TGTGCCAGCAGCGCTCATGGGACACGGGGCTACACCTTC.